The 17 T cell receptor beta chains below come from one sample, sequenced in a study of CD8+ T cells in alopecia areata. RNA was isolated and reverse transcribed to cDNA, the sequencing template. Sequencing was performed with immunoSEQ multiplex PCR; in TCRdb, only in-frame clones are kept and a portion is missing. The data show 110,000 to 150,000 clones, with roughly 62% seen just once and around 6% held by the top ten. The starting material was CD4+ T cells sorted from blood, obtained at week 0. These receptors all come from a human donor with alopecia areata.

This chain links TRBV30 with TRBJ2-3; D unclear. The CDR3 contains 13 residues. Trimming took 5 bases from V and 11 from J, leaving 20 bases between them. Germline CDR1 GTSNPN, CDR2 SVGIG (reference sequence). The CDR3 DNA reads TGTGCCTGGGGTCGTAATTGGGCTAGGATGCAGTATTTT. It encodes CAWGRNWARMQYF.

V usage is TRBV30 and J usage is TRBJ2-1, with 9 bases lining up with TRBD2. The CDR3 is 13 amino acids. The V gene end was trimmed by 3 bases and the J gene end by 7 bases; junction bases not matched to a gene: 4. Germline lookup yields CDR1 GTSNPN and CDR2 SVGIG (reference sequence). Written as DNA, the CDR3 is TGTGCCTGGAGCCCTAGCGGGGAGAATGAGCAGTTCTTC. It encodes CAWSPSGENEQFF.

V gene TRBV19 combines with J gene TRBJ1-2; D gene unclear. The CDR3 has 14 amino acids. Germline CDR1 LNHDA, CDR2 SQIVND (reference sequence). V lost 6 bases and J lost 1, with 12 bases in between. DNA for the CDR3: TGTGCCAGTAGGGCAACCGCTCGTAACTATGGCTACACCTTC. Translating it yields CASRATARNYGYTF.

This clone was counted between two and nine times. The chain links TRBV29-1 to TRBJ2-1, with D maybe TRBD2 (6 bases). The CDR3 is made up of 15 amino acids. V was pared by 1 base and J by 8 bases, with 18 bases between. The germline V gene has CDR1 SQVTM and CDR2 ANQGSEA. CDR3 residues: CSVEGTSSGAHEQFF. DNA of the CDR3: TGCAGCGTTGAAGGTACTAGCTCCGGGGCCCATGAGCAGTTCTTC.

Comment on this clone: At one end the junction does not follow the germline gene, possibly because of a read error. The J gene is TRBJ1-5, the V gene TRBV7-8; no firm D call. The length of the CDR3 is 14 residues. The germline CDR1 and CDR2 sequences are SGHVS and FQNEAQ. Written as DNA, the CDR3 is TGTGCTAGCAGCTGGGGAGAGGGCAATCAGCCCCAGCATTTT. This translates into CASSWGEGNQPQHF. Filled out from reference TRBV7-8 and TRBJ1-5, the complete variable domain reads GAGVSQSPRYKVAKRGQDVALRCDPISGHVSLFWYQQALGQGPEFLTYFQNEAQLDKSGLPSDRFFAERPEGSVSTLKIQRTQQEDSAVYLCASSWGEGNQPQHFGDGTRLSIL.

The rearrangement uses TRBV7-8 and TRBJ2-7, with D perhaps TRBD1 or TRBD2 (5 bases each). CDR1 SGHVS and CDR2 FQNEAQ come from the germline V gene. V gave up 4 bases and J gave up 3 bases, with 16 bases separating them. This CDR3 spans 15 amino acids. The CDR3 protein is CASSSWGRAHYEQYF. CDR3 nucleotide sequence: TGTGCCAGCAGCTCCTGGGGGAGAGCACACTACGAGCAGTACTTC.

The chain has TRBV6-6 and TRBJ2-1; 8 bases fit TRBD2. The germline V gene encodes CDR1 MNHNY and CDR2 SVGAGI (reference sequence). This CDR3 spans 11 amino acids. Germline trimming cut 7 bases from V and 12 bases from J; bases unmatched to any gene: 5. This CDR3 reads CASTPGLAQFF. CDR3 in DNA: TGTGCCAGCACCCCAGGACTAGCGCAGTTCTTC.

The chain is built from TRBV6-5 and TRBJ2-7, with D unclear. Trimming removed 5 bases at V and 0 bases at J, with 14 bases between. The CDR3 sequence is 15 residues long. Germline loops: CDR1 MNHEY, CDR2 SVGAGI. The CDR3 protein is CASSPDWTDSYEQYF. In nucleotides, the CDR3 is TGTGCCAGCAGTCCCGACTGGACGGACTCCTACGAGCAGTACTTC.

V is TRBV7-2 and J is TRBJ2-3; D is ambiguous. Trimming pared 1 base from V and 3 bases from J, leaving 11 bases between. CDR3 length: 15 residues. From germline, CDR1 is SGHTA and CDR2 FQGNSA. CDR3 in amino acids: CASSLEGLGTDTQYF. CDR3 nucleotide sequence: TGTGCCAGCAGCTTAGAGGGCCTGGGGACAGATACGCAGTATTTT.

The sample holds a few counts of this clone. This chain uses TRBV5-6 with TRBJ2-3; 8 bases line up with TRBD1. The ends lost 2 bases at V and 4 bases at J; junction bases unmatched: 6. Germline V gives CDR1 SGHDT, CDR2 YYEEEE. This CDR3 has 15 residues. CDR3: CASSFRQGLADTQYF. In DNA form, the CDR3 reads TGTGCCAGCAGCTTTAGACAGGGGTTAGCAGATACGCAGTATTTT.

The chain is built from TRBV4-1 and TRBJ1-2; a possible D gene is TRBD1 (6 bases). Germline CDR1 MGHRA, CDR2 YSYEKL. V gave up 0 bases and J gave up 6 bases, with 17 bases separating them. CDR3 length: 16 residues. The CDR3 here is CASSQDSMGRGDGYTF. CDR3 coding DNA: TGCGCCAGCAGCCAAGACAGTATGGGCAGGGGCGATGGCTACACCTTC.

The genes are TRBV2 and TRBJ2-2, with D possibly TRBD2 on 6 matching bases. CDR1 SNHLY and CDR2 FYNNEI come from the germline V gene. The CDR3 runs 13 residues. Between the trimmed V and J ends, which lost 8 bases and 1 base, there was a span of 8 bases. CDR3 in amino acids: CASRLGNTGELFF. The DNA for the CDR3 is TGTGCCAGCCGACTAGGGAACACCGGGGAGCTGTTTTTT.

CDR3 residues: CASSPTGNQPQHF. The CDR3 region has the DNA TGTGCCAGCAGCCCGACAGGGAATCAGCCCCAGCATTTT. This rearrangement joins TRBV7-9 to TRBJ1-5; 7 bases align to TRBD1. CDR1 SEHNR and CDR2 FQNEAQ come from the germline V gene (reference sequence). The CDR3 sequence is 13 residues long. With 5 bases clipped from V and 4 bases from J, the junction kept 2 bases outside the gene matches.

This rearrangement joins TRBV5-1 to TRBJ2-3; D ambiguous. V was cut by 2 bases and J by 0 bases, with 7 bases left in between. CDR1 is SGHRS, CDR2 YFSETQ, per germline. This CDR3 is 14 amino acids long. CDR3 nucleotides: TGCGCCAGCAGCTTTACACCGAGCACAGATACGCAGTATTTT. Its protein is CASSFTPSTDTQYF.

The V call is TRBV19, the J call TRBJ2-2; D perhaps matches TRBD1 (6 bases). The ends were cut back, 7 bases at V and 1 base at J, with 10 bases in the middle. From germline, CDR1 is LNHDA and CDR2 SQIVND (reference sequence). CDR3 length: 14 amino acids. CDR3 nucleotide sequence: TGTGCCAGTACCCTGACAGGGAACACCGGGGAGCTGTTTTTT. It codes for CASTLTGNTGELFF. Full variable domain (missing parts from reference TRBV19 and TRBJ2-2): DGGITQSPKYLFRKEGQNVTLSCEQNLNHDAMYWYRQDPGQGLRLIYYSQIVNDFQKGDIAEGYSVSREKKESFPLTVTSAQKNPTAFYLCASTLTGNTGELFFGEGSRLTVL.

Comment on this clone: Other DNA sequences of this sample code for an identical CDR3. V is TRBV30 and J is TRBJ2-7; 7 bases agree with TRBD2. Germline V gene lookup returns CDR1 GTSNPN and CDR2 SVGIG (reference sequence). The junction had 0 bases not matched to a gene; V was cut back by 0 bases and J by 4 bases. There are 12 residues in the CDR3. The CDR3 nucleotides read TGTGCCTGGAGTGTAGCGGGGTACGAGCAGTACTTC. Its translation: CAWSVAGYEQYF.

The chain has TRBV10-3 and TRBJ2-6; D uncertain. This CDR3 contains 15 residues. Germline values: CDR1 ENHRY, CDR2 SYGVKD. V was pared by 3 bases and J by 0 bases, with 6 bases between. The CDR3 region is CAISDVVSGANVLTF. The CDR3 DNA sequence: TGTGCCATCAGTGATGTCGTCTCTGGGGCCAACGTCCTGACTTTC.